This T cell receptor beta chain was recovered during a study of blood T cell repertoires in COVID-19. Whole-study context: Sources were T cells, B-cell-depleted T cells, or PBMCs; the material itself was cDNA or gDNA.

Enrolled through a virtual design, the participants were between 18 and 89 years of age and came from some 26 US areas. The study assigned cohorts using participant-reported clinical history. V was pared by 5 bases and J by 4 bases, with 9 bases between. The length of the CDR3 is 13 residues. Looked up from germline, CDR1 is SGHNT and CDR2 is YENEEA. Per the original methods: It was from reference gene primer amplification that nucleated cell counts were estimated. This table comes from immunoSEQ multiplex PCR, and its TCRdb copy is limited to in-frame clones, with some not included. The V and J calls and the clone size are those of that table, but D and trimming were determined from the DNA. The table includes fewer than 350,000 clones, approximately 83% detected once.

Sample: PBMCs or T cells enriched from blood (not recorded which). The clonotype was recovered from a woman in her thirties or forties with acute COVID-19. The V gene is TRBV11-3, the J gene TRBJ2-1; D is possibly TRBD1 (6 bases). The CDR3 DNA follows: TGTGCCAGCAGCGAGACAGGTTACAATGAGCAGTTCTTC. As protein: CASSETGYNEQFF.